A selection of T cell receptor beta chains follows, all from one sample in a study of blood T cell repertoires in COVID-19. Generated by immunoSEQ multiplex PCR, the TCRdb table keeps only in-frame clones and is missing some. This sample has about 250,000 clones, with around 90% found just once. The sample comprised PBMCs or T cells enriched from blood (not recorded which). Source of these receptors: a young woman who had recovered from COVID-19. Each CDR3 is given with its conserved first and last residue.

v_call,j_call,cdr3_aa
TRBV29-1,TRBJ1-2,CSVGIQGSYGYTF
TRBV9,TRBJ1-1,CASSPWGGDTEAFF
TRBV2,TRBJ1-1,CATTTGGARGTEAFF
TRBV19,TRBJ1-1,CASSPIYGQGSTEAFF
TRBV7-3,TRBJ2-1,CASSLTGLAVPPYNEQFF
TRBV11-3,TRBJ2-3,CASSLGLADTQYF
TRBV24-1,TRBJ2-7,CATSDTNRDEQYF
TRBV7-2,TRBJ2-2,CASSKGDRGTGELFF
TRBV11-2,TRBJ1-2,CASSLDYGGSDGYTF
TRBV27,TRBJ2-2,CASKVAGEFYTGELFF
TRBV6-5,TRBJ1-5,CASTDQAGGNQPQHF
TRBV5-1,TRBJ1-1,CASSVDREAFF
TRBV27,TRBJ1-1,CASSATGNENTEAFF
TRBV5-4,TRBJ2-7,CASSIQNYEQYF
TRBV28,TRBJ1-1,CASSFTDRGNTEAFF
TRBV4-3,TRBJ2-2,CASSQVAGGFTGELFF
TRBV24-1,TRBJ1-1,CATSDSGGGLGTEAFF
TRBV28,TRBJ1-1,CASSLGGNTEAFF
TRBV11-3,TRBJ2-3,CASSFVAGSRDTQYF
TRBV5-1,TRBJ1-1,CASSSTGANTEAFF
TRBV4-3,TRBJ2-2,CASSLSAGELFF
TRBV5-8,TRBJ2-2,CASSWGLAGAGELFF
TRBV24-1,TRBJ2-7,CATSDWDRGEQYF
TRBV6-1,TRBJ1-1,CASSEAGQGGTEAFF
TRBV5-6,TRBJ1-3,CASSLLGQTSNTIYF
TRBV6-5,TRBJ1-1,CASSSRKQGLNTEAFF
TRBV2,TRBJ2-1,CASTSQRTDNEQFF
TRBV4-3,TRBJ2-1,CASSQDRRDEQFF
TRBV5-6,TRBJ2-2,CASSSVRELSGELFF
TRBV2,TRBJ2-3,CASSAGPSTDTQYF
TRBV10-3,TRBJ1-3,CAISASRGSGNTIYF
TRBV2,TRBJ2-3,CASKISGLTDTQYF
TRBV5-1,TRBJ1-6,CASSVTGTDYNSPLHF
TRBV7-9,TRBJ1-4,CASIKWTGRSTNEKLFF